These 10 T cell receptor beta chains were sequenced from one sample in a study of response to subunit inactivated influenza vaccine. TCRdb recomputed calls from the RT-PCR reads with MiXCR, one row per CDR3 protein. The table records about 800,000 distinct CDR3 sequences, over 20% of them present only once. The starting material was PBMCs from blood, obtained about 5 days after vaccination. These receptors all stem from a man aged 45-65 years who received an inactivated influenza vaccine.

J is TRBJ2-1 and V is TRBV11-2; D call uncertain. V lost 5 bases and J lost 12, with 17 bases in between. From germline, CDR1 is SGHAT and CDR2 FQNNGV. This CDR3 has 13 residues. The CDR3 is CASSHLWMAVQFF. The CDR3 nucleotides read TGTGCCAGCAGCCATCTGTGGATGGCGGTGCAGTTCTTC.

The chain employs TRBV15 and TRBJ2-1; the D is unclear. Germline CDR1 is LNHNV and CDR2 is YYDKDF (reference sequence). V was cut by 0 bases and J by 9 bases, with 9 bases left in between. CDR3 length: 13 amino acids. The chain's CDR3 is CATSRDTQPEQFF. Written as DNA, the CDR3 is TGTGCCACCAGCAGAGATACCCAGCCTGAGCAGTTCTTC.

The V call is TRBV29-1, the J call TRBJ1-5; unclear D gene. The CDR3 is 13 residues long. Deletions cut 4 bases from V and 0 bases from J, with 7 bases between. CDR1 and CDR2 (germline): SQVTM, ANQGSEA. The CDR3 is CSVAVNSNQPQHF. The CDR3 nucleotides read TGCAGCGTTGCAGTGAATAGCAATCAGCCCCAGCATTTT.

This clonotype came up a few times. The chain recombines TRBV6-2 or TRBV6-3 with TRBJ1-5; D is undetermined. Trimming stripped 6 bases from V and 0 bases from J, with 15 bases between. Looked up from germline, CDR1 is MNHEY and CDR2 is SVGEGT. This CDR3 comprises 16 residues. CDR3 in DNA: TGTGCCAGCAGCTCCGACGACATCTATAGCAATCAGCCCCAGCATTTT. Translating gives CASSSDDIYSNQPQHF.

The chain recombines TRBV9 with TRBJ2-3, with TRBD2 matching over 16 bases. The CDR3 is made up of 18 amino acids. CDR1 is SGDLS, CDR2 YYNGEE, per germline. The trim removed 4 bases at V and 4 bases at J, leaving 9 bases unmatched. This CDR3 is CASSQPPGLAGGSDTQYF. In DNA form, the CDR3 reads TGTGCCAGCAGCCAGCCCCCGGGACTAGCGGGGGGGTCAGATACGCAGTATTTT.

This clonotype occurred a few times. The V call is TRBV6-5, the J call TRBJ2-1; 8 bases agree with TRBD2. Trimming cost V 2 bases and J 8 bases; bases outside gene matches: 8. This CDR3 has 15 residues. Looked up from germline, CDR1 is MNHEY and CDR2 is SVGAGI. The CDR3 here is CASSYGSGRNDEQFF. The CDR3 DNA is TGTGCCAGCAGTTACGGCAGCGGGAGAAATGATGAGCAGTTCTTC.

This clonotype was observed at least ten times. V gene TRBV20-1 combines with J gene TRBJ2-1; D possibly corresponds to TRBD1 (7 bases). V was shortened by 6 bases and J by 2 bases, with 23 bases between the two germline ends. The CDR3 is made up of 17 amino acids. The germline gives CDR1 DFQATT, CDR2 SNEGSKA (reference sequence). The CDR3 loop reads CSAHPPIQGRTYNEQFF. The CDR3 nucleotides read TGCAGTGCACATCCTCCTATACAGGGGAGGACCTACAATGAGCAGTTCTTC.

CDR3 in DNA: TGTGCCAGCGGTCCGGGGGGCAGGAACACTGAAGCTTTCTTT. Protein sequence: CASGPGGRNTEAFF. The chain employs TRBV12-3 or TRBV12-4 and TRBJ1-1; TRBD1 is a possible D gene (6 bases). V was clipped by 8 bases and J by 1 base, with 14 bases between them. The CDR3 is made up of 14 amino acids.

The chain combines TRBV7-9 with TRBJ1-3; D gene ambiguous. This CDR3 has 14 amino acids. With 2 bases removed from V and 0 bases from J, the gap between germline ends came to 5 bases. Germline V gene sequence: CDR1 SEHNR, CDR2 FQNEAQ (reference sequence). The CDR3 sequence: CASSLLNSGNTIYF. The DNA of the CDR3 is TGTGCCAGCAGCTTATTAAACTCTGGAAACACCATATATTTT.

This clonotype was detected only a few times. This rearrangement joins TRBV6-1 to TRBJ1-2; 7 bases align to TRBD1. V was pared by 6 bases and J by 2 bases, with 3 bases of the junction left unmatched. CDR1 is MNHNS and CDR2 is SASEGT in the germline V gene. The CDR3 runs 13 residues. The CDR3 DNA sequence: TGTGCCAGCAGAAAGACAGGGAACTATGGCTACACCTTC. This codes for CASRKTGNYGYTF.